This T cell receptor beta chain was sequenced for a study of T cell responses to AZD1222 COVID-19 vaccine. CDR1 is SGDLS, CDR2 YYNGEE, per germline. The CDR3 spans 18 residues. Unmatched junction bases numbered 14, after V lost 3 bases and J lost 7 bases. Overall study findings and caveats: Donor demographics were predominantly white British with a female majority; clonal diversity may be underestimated.

About this clone itself: What it recognizes is unknown.

The data were produced by immunoSEQ multiplex PCR, yet TCRdb's version contains in-frame clones alone and is incomplete. The table includes around 210,000 clones, approximately 94% detected once. The J gene is TRBJ2-2, the V gene TRBV9; 11 nucleotides line up with TRBD2. This TCR was recovered from an adult who received the MenACWY meningococcal vaccine as a control. The input for sequencing was peripheral blood, taken 28 days after the second dose of the MenACWY control vaccine. The CDR3 nucleotides are TGTGCCAGCAGCGAGGGGACTAGCGGAAGTAAAACTAGCGGGGAGCTGTTTTTT. Its protein product is CASSEGTSGSKTSGELFF.